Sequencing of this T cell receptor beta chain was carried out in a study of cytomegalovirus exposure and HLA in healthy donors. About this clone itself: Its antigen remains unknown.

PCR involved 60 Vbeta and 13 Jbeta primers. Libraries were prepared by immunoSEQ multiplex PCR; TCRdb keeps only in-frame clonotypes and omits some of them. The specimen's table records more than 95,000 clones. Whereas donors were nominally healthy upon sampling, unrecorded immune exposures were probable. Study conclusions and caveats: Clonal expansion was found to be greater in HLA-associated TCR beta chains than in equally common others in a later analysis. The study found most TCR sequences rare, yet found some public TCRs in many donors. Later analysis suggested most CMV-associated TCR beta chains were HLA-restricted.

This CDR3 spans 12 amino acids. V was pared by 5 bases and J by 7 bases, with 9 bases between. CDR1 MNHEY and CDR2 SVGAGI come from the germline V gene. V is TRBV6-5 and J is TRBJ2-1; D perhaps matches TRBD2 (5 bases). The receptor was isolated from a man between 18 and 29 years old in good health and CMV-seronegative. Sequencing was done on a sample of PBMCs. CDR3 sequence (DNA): TGTGCCAGCAGTCGGACTGATAATGAGCAGTTCTTC. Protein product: CASSRTDNEQFF.